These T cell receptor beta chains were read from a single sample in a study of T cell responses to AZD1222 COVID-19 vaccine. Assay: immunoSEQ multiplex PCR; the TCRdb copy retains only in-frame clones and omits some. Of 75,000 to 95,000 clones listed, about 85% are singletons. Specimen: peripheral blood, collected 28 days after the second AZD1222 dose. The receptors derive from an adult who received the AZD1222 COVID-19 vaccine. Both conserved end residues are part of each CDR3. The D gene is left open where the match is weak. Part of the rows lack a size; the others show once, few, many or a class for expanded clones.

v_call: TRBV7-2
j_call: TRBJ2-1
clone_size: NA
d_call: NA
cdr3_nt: TGTGCCAGCAGCTTAGAAGGGCTTTTTGTAGAGCAGTTCTTC
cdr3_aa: CASSLEGLFVEQFF

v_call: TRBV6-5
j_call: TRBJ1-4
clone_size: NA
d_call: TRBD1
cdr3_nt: TGTGCCAGCAGAACAACAGGGGGCACTAATGAAAAACTGTTTTTT
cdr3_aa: CASRTTGGTNEKLFF

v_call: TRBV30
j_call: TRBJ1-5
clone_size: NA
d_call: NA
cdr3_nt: TGTGCCTGGAGTGACCTAAATAGCAATCAGCCCCAGCATTTT
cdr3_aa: CAWSDLNSNQPQHF

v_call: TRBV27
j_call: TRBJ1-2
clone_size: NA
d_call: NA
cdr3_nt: TGTGCCAGCAGTTTGGGGGCAGGGTTATCCTATGGCTACACCTTC
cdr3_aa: CASSLGAGLSYGYTF

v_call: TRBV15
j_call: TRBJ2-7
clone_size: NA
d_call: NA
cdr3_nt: TGTGCCACCAGCAGAGACCAGGAGGACGACGAGCAGTACTTC
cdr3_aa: CATSRDQEDDEQYF

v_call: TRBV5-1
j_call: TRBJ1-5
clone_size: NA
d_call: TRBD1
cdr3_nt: TGCGCCAGCAGCCCTGGACAGGGGTCCATCAATCAGCCCCAGCATTTT
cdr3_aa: CASSPGQGSINQPQHF

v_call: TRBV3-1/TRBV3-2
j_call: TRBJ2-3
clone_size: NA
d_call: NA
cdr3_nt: TGTGCCAGCAGCCAAGGCCCTACCACAGATACGCAGTATTTT
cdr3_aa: CASSQGPTTDTQYF

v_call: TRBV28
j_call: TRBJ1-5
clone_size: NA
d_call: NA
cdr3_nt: TGTGCCAGCAGTTTATCTGGGGACAATCAGCCCCAGCATTTT
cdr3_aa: CASSLSGDNQPQHF

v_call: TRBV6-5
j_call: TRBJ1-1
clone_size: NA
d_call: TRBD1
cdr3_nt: TGTGCCAGCACCCCGACAGGGCCGAACACTGAAGCTTTCTTT
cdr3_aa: CASTPTGPNTEAFF

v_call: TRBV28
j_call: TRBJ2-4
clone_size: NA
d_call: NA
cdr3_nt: TGTGCCAGCACCCCCGACGGACTAGCCAAAAACATTCAGTACTTC
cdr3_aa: CASTPDGLAKNIQYF

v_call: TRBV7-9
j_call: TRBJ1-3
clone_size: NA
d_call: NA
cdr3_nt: TGTGCCAGTAAAGAAAAGGAAAGGACTGATTCTGGAAACACCATATATTTT
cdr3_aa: CASKEKERTDSGNTIYF

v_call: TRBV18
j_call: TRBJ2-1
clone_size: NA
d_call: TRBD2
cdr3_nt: TGTGCCAGCTCACCACCTAGCGGGAGAACCATCAATGAGCAGTTCTTC
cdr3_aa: CASSPPSGRTINEQFF

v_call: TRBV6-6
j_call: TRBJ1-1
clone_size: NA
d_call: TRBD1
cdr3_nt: TGTGCCAGCAGTGTCCTTGACAGGGGTGAAGCTTTCTTT
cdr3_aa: CASSVLDRGEAFF

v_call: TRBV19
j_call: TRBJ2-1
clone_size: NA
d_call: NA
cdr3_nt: TGTGCCAGTAGTATATCTAGCGTAATTTACAATGAGCAGTTCTTC
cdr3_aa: CASSISSVIYNEQFF

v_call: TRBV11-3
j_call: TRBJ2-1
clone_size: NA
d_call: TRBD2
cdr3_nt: TGTGCCAGCAGCTTAGGCCCAGCGGGAGAGGGTGAGCAGTTCTTC
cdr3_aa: CASSLGPAGEGEQFF

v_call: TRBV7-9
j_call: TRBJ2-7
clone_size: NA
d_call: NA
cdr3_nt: TGTGCCAGCAGCTTAAGGGGTGCCTACGAGCAGTACTTC
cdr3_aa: CASSLRGAYEQYF

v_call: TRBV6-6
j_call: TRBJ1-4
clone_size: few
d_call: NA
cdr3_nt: TGTGCCAGCAGTTACTCGACCAGGGCAACTAATGAAAAACTGTTTTTT
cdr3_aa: CASSYSTRATNEKLFF

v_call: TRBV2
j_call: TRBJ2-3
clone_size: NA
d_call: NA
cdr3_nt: TGTGCCAGCAGTGAGGGGGGTTCTAGCACAGATACGCAGTATTTT
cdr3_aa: CASSEGGSSTDTQYF

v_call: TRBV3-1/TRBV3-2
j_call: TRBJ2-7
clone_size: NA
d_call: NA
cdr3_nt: TGTGCCAGCAGCCAAGGGGTCATGGCTTTCGAGCAGTACTTC
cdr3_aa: CASSQGVMAFEQYF

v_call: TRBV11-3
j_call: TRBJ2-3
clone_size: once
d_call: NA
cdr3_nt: TGTGCCAGCAGTTTCGATGGGGGCACAGATACGCAGTATTTT
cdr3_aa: CASSFDGGTDTQYF

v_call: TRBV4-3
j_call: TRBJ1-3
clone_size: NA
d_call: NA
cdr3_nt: TGCGCCAGCAGCCAAGCGGGGGGTGGAAACACCATATATTTT
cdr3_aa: CASSQAGGGNTIYF

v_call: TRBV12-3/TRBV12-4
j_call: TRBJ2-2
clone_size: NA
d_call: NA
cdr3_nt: TGTGCCAGCGGCCAAAACACCGGGGAGCTGTTTTTT
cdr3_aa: CASGQNTGELFF

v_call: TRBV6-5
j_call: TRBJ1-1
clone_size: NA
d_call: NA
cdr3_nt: TGTGCCAGCACCCACCGCACAGGGTCGGAAACTGAAGCTTTCTTT
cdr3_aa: CASTHRTGSETEAFF

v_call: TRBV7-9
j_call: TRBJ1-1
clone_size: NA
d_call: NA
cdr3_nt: TGTGCCAGCAGCCTTCAGGGGAGGGTCACTGAAGCTTTCTTT
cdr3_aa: CASSLQGRVTEAFF